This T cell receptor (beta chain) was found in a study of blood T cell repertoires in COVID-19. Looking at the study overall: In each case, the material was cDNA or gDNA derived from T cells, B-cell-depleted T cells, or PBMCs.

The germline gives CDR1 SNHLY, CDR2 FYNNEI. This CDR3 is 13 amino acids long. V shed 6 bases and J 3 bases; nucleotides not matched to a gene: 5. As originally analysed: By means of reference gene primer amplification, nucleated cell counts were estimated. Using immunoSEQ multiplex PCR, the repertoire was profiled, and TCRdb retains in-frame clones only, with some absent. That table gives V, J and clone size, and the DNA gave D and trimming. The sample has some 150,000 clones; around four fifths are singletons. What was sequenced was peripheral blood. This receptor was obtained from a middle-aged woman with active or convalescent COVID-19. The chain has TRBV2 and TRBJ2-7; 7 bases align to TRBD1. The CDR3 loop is CASRVAGGYEQYF. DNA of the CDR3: TGTGCCAGCAGGGTGGCAGGGGGCTACGAGCAGTACTTC. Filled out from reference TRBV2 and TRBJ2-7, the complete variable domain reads EPEVTQTPSHQVTQMGQEVILRCVPISNHLYFYWYRQILGQKVEFLVSFYNNEISEKSEIFDDQFSVERPDGSNFTLKIRSTKLEDSAMYFCASRVAGGYEQYFGPGTRLTVT.